This TCR beta chain emerged from a study of blood T cell repertoires in COVID-19. At the level of the study: Spain, Italy and the United States supplied samples that represented acute and convalescent COVID-19. T cells, B-cell-depleted T cells, or PBMCs supplied cDNA or gDNA.

As processed by the authors: Counts of nucleated cells, estimated from reference gene primer amplification, were obtained. Clones were sequenced by immunoSEQ multiplex PCR, and TCRdb holds only the in-frame ones, with some missing. D and trimming come from the DNA, and the V and J calls and clone size come from that table. The sample records around 100,000 clones, roughly 80% being singletons. The CDR3 spans 15 residues. With 3 bases clipped from V and 5 bases from J, the junction kept 7 bases outside the gene matches. Looked up from germline, CDR1 is SGHTA and CDR2 is FQGNSA. The source is a woman aged 40 to 55 with acute or convalescent COVID-19. Sequences were obtained from peripheral blood. This chain uses TRBV7-2 with TRBJ2-5, with 9 bases aligning to TRBD2. The CDR3 spells CASSFLSGGWETQYF. The CDR3, as DNA: TGTGCCAGCAGCTTCCTCAGCGGGGGGTGGGAGACCCAGTACTTC.